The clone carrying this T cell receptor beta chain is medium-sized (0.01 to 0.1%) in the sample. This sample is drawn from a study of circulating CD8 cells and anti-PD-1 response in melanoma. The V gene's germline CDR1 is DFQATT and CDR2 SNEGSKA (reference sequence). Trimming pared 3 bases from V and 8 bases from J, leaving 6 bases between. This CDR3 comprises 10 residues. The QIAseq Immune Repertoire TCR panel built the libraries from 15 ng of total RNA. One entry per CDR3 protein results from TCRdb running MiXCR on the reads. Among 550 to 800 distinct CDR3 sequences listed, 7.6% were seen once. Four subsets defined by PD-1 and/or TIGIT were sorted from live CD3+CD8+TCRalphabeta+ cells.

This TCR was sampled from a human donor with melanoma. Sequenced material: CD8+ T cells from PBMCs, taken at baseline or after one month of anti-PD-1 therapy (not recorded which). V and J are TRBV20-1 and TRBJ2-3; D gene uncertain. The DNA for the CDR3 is TGCAGTGCTAGTTTTAGTACGCAGTATTTT. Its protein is CSASFSTQYF.